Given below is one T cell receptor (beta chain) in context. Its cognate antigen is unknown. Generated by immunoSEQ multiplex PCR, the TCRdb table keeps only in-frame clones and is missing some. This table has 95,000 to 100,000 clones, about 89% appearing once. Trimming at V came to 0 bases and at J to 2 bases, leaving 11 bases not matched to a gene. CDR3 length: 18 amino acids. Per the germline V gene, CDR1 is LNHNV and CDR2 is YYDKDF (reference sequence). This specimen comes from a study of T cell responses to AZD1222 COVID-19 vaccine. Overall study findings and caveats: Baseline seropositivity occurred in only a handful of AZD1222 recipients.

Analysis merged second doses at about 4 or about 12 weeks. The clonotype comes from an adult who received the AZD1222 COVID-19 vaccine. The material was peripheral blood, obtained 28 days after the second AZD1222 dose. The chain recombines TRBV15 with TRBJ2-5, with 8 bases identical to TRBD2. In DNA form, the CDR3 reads TGTGCCACCAGCAGAGATCCGGGAGGGCCTCGGGGGCAAGAGACCCAGTACTTC. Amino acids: CATSRDPGGPRGQETQYF.